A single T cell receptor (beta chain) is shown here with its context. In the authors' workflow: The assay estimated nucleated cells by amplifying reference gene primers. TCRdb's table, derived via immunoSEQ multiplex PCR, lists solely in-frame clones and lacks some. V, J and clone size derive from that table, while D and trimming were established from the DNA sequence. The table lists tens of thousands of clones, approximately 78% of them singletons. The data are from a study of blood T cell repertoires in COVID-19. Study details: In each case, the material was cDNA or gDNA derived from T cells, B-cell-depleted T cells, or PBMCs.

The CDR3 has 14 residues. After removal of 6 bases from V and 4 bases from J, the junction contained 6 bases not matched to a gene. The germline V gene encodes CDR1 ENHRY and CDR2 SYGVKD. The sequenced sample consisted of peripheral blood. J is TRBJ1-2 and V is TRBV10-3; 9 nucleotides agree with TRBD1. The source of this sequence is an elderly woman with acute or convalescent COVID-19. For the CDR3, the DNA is TGTGCCATCAGCCCAGGACAGGGGTTCTATGGCTACACCTTC. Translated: CAISPGQGFYGYTF.